The present T cell receptor (beta chain) was sequenced within a study of T cells in Graves' hyperthyroidism and ophthalmopathy (dated by TCRdb to about 2019). For the study in its entirety: Peripheral blood was sampled at the time of initial diagnosis, prior to any treatment. Thyroid tissue and blood T-cell repertoires from about six Graves' hyperthyroidism patients were also compared in the study. Prospective prediction of ophthalmopathy was tested in an independent validation cohort of 18 to 20 hyperthyroidism patients and 17 patients who later progressed to ophthalmopathy. The approximately 100 discovery patients were randomly divided into training and test sets at a 7:3 ratio. TCR V-J signatures able to tell the groups apart were searched for in a discovery cohort of 95 to 100 patients, of whom more than 40 had Graves' ophthalmopathy and under 65 had stable Graves' hyperthyroidism. After sampling, hyperthyroidism patients received methimazole starting at 30 mg daily, and ophthalmopathy patients received high-dose intravenous methylprednisolone. According to the paper, TCR Vbeta CDR3 sequencing was carried out on approximately 140 peripheral blood samples, which came from 40 to 45 ophthalmopathy, 70 to 80 hyperthyroidism and approximately 17 progressor patients. General conclusions and limits of the study: Ophthalmopathy was separated from stable hyperthyroidism by a 13 V-J signature model, with roughly 88% sensitivity and just over 81% specificity obtained in cross-validation and 80%/75% obtained in testing. Most expanded thyroid clonotypes (frequency above 0.001) were also detected in blood, suggesting blood repertoires may reflect thyroid immune responses. During validation, the model predicted progression to ophthalmopathy a median of roughly 7.1 months ahead of onset, with almost 71% sensitivity and under 85% specificity. Sample size was not statistically predetermined, and blinding of investigators to group allocation was not performed.

Ten or more counts support this clonotype. Its antigen is not yet known. Base quality data are lacking; no much larger clone is found one base away. Stable Graves' hyperthyroidism was defined as the absence of progression to ophthalmopathy over 18 months of follow-up. Hyperthyroidism patients were newly diagnosed, with disease duration under 2 months, and aged 18 to 65 years. Exclusion was applied to patients with uncontrolled infections, other autoimmune diseases, pregnancy or lactation. Diagnoses were established on the basis of clinical symptoms, serum thyroxine and TRAb, thyroid ultrasound, and orbital computed tomography. Ficoll-Paque density gradient centrifugation was used to isolate PBMCs from 8.5 to 10 ml of fresh peripheral blood. Trizol reagent was used to extract total RNA, and RNA quality was then checked on an Agilent 2100 Bioanalyzer. TCR beta CDR3 regions were amplified from RNA transcripts. The first round of RT-PCR for the TCR CDR3 was performed with the HTBI primer set and the Qiagen OneStep RT-PCR kit. Libraries were constructed in a second round of multiplex PCR, after which size selection and purification were performed. Libraries were sequenced paired-end with 100 bp reads on an Illumina HiSeq2000. In the source study's methods: Raw data were processed with SOAPnuke, discarding reads with adapters, uncalled bases, mean Phred below 15, or no exact constant-primer or identifier match. COPE v1.2.5 was used to merge the high-quality paired reads, and each unique nucleotide sequence was defined as a clonotype. Clonotypes were aligned to IMGT TRBV, TRBD and TRBJ reference segments using MiTCR v1.1. The analysis included only V-J combinations with a frequency above 0.0001, which together covered 99% to 99.2% of the repertoires. A TCS score was defined as the ratio of F50 (clonal expansion) to E x V (chaos), with BLOSUM62-based TCRdist applied between CDR3 peptides within each V-J. Welch's t-statistics and random forest reduced roughly 540 V-J features to 10 to 15, which were used in a naive Bayes classifier (R e1071). The public reads were reanalyzed by TCRdb: fastp trimming at Q25, MiXCR alignment, in-frame beta chains only. CDR3 protein duplicates are merged, each entry listing the most common genes and DNA. TCRdb's processing, not the study's, gives the V and J calls here. The sample table lists some 510,000 distinct CDR3 sequences, less than 25% of them with a count of one. The top ten constitute 26% of the sample.

Sequences SQVTM (CDR1) and ANQGSEA (CDR2) are obtained from the germline V gene. The CDR3 measures 13 amino acids from cysteine to phenylalanine. The kept DNA is CDR3 alone, 39 bases in frame from the first base. The sequencing input was blood. The sequence was collected from a man aged 18 to 30 with Graves' hyperthyroidism. This receptor chain uses TRBV29-1 and TRBJ1-1; the D gene is perhaps TRBD1, on 5 matching bases. The CDR3 region reads CLTRAGPNTEAFF. At the DNA level, the sequence is TGCCTAACCCGGGCAGGGCCGAACACTGAAGCTTTCTTT. Here the CDR3 is joined to the reference TRBV29-1 and TRBJ1-1 genes, and the full variable domain is: SAVISQKPSRDICQRGTSLTIQCQVDSQVTMMFWYRQQPGQSLTLIATANQGSEATYESGFVIDKFPISRPNLTFSTLTVSNMSPEDSSIYLCLTRAGPNTEAFFGQGTRLTVV.